The next 32 T cell receptor beta chains were all read from a single sample in a study of vaccination and CD4 T cells after COVID-19. The Oncomine TCR Beta short-read assay was what sequenced the DNA obtained from cultured CD4+ T cells. Via MiXCR, TCRdb re-called the PCR reads, giving one row per CDR3 protein. The data contain several thousand distinct CDR3 sequences, roughly 34% of them singletons. Their target antigens are unknown. The treatment is: approximately nine-day PBMC culture with coronavirus spike peptide pools or control peptides (ViraFEST assay). Ahead of the COVID-19 pandemic (2011-2018), the CD4+ T cells of the unexposed donor were collected. Input material: CD4+ T cells from blood, cultured in vitro. These receptors were taken from a human donor in good health.

This clonotype was seen a few times. The rearrangement uses TRBV6-5 and TRBJ1-1; TRBD1 aligns across 8 bases. This CDR3 contains 13 residues. With V trimmed by 6 bases and J by 7 bases, 7 bases remained unmatched. CDR1 and CDR2 (germline): MNHEY, SVGAGI. The CDR3 sequence is CASSYRQGIEAFF. The CDR3, as DNA: TGTGCCAGCAGCTACAGACAGGGGATTGAAGCTTTCTTT.

This clonotype is labeled as medium-sized. The chain recombines TRBV6-1 with TRBJ1-2, with D maybe TRBD1 (6 bases). V lost 4 bases and J 8 bases, leaving 11 bases between the germline ends. Germline CDR1 MNHNS, CDR2 SASEGT. The length of the CDR3 is 12 residues. The CDR3 DNA sequence: TGTGCCAGCAGTGGGGACATCATCGGCTACACCTTC. The encoded protein is CASSGDIIGYTF.

This clonotype appeared a few times. This chain joins TRBV23-1 and TRBJ1-2; no reliable D call. TRBV23-1 is labeled an ORF, and its function is uncertain. V was cut by 7 bases and J by 3 bases, with 21 bases left in between. The CDR3 length is 16 residues. The CDR3 sequence: CASTGVARIGDYGYTF. The CDR3 DNA is TGCGCCAGCACGGGTGTAGCTAGAATCGGGGACTATGGCTACACCTTC.

The chain joins TRBV19 to TRBJ2-6, with 11 positions matching TRBD1. Germline V gene sequence: CDR1 LNHDA, CDR2 SQIVND (reference sequence). V was pared by 3 bases and J by 2 bases, with 9 bases of the junction left unmatched. The CDR3 consists of 19 residues. Here the CDR3 DNA reads TGTGCCAGTAGTATGTTGGACAGGGGGCTGCCCACTGGGGCCAACGTCCTGACTTTC. This codes for CASSMLDRGLPTGANVLTF.

The chain employs TRBV27 and TRBJ1-2; 7 positions match TRBD1. The CDR3 sequence is 12 residues long. The germline V gene has CDR1 MNHEY and CDR2 SMNVEV (reference sequence). Trimming at V came to 4 bases and at J to 7 bases, leaving 3 bases not matched to a gene. CDR3: CASSSHRGGYTF. For the CDR3, the DNA is TGTGCCAGCAGTTCCCACAGGGGTGGCTACACCTTC.

This clonotype showed up just once. The genes are TRBV14 and TRBJ2-1; D remains ambiguous. Deletions cut 4 bases from V and 9 bases from J, with 13 bases between. This CDR3 contains 13 residues. CDR1 and CDR2 from the germline V gene are SGHDN and FVKESK. CDR3: CASSLALVGEQFF. CDR3 DNA sequence: TGTGCCAGCAGCCTAGCCCTGGTAGGTGAGCAGTTCTTC. The full variable domain, rest sourced from reference TRBV14 and TRBJ2-1, is EAGVTQFPSHSVIEKGQTVTLRCDPISGHDNLYWYRRVMGKEIKFLLHFVKESKQDESGMPNNRFLAERTGGTYSTLKVQPAELEDSGVYFCASSLALVGEQFFGPGTRLTVL.

This clonotype has more than one count but fewer than ten. The chain couples TRBV20-1 to TRBJ1-1; the D is unclear. The CDR3 is 13 residues long. V lost 2 bases to trimming and J lost 11 bases, with 18 bases between them. In germline, CDR1 is DFQATT, CDR2 SNEGSKA (reference sequence). The CDR3 nucleotides read TGCAGTGCTAGACCGATAGGGTTGATGCAGGCTTTCTTT. Its protein is CSARPIGLMQAFF.

This chain joins TRBV9 and TRBJ2-1; D gene ambiguous. There are 12 residues in the CDR3. Trimming stripped 1 base from V and 9 bases from J, with 8 bases between. Germline lookup yields CDR1 SGDLS and CDR2 YYNGEE. CDR3 sequence reads: CASSVYGREQFF. DNA of the CDR3: TGTGCCAGCAGCGTATACGGTCGTGAGCAGTTCTTC.

In its sample, this clonotype was seen a few times. This rearrangement joins TRBV27 to TRBJ1-1, with D possibly being TRBD1 (5 bases). Trimming removed 8 bases at V and 5 bases at J, with 18 bases between. Germline CDR1 MNHEY, CDR2 SMNVEV (reference sequence). The CDR3 consists of 14 residues. The CDR3 region is CASASGGTITEAFF. CDR3 DNA sequence: TGTGCCAGCGCCTCGGGCGGGACTATTACTGAAGCTTTCTTT.

This clonotype was recorded a few times. The chain recombines TRBV27 with TRBJ1-5; 7 bases align to TRBD1. Trimming took 3 bases from V and 3 from J; bases not matched to a gene: 5. This CDR3 has 15 residues. Germline-derived CDR1 and CDR2 are MNHEY and SMNVEV (reference sequence). CDR3 amino acids: CASSLGQGVNQPQHF. For the CDR3, the DNA is TGTGCCAGCAGTTTGGGGCAGGGGGTCAATCAGCCCCAGCATTTT.

This clonotype was detected only a few times. The chain uses TRBV7-9 and TRBJ2-1; D unresolved. CDR3 length: 14 amino acids. Deletions cut 5 bases from V and 5 bases from J, with 13 bases between. Germline CDR1 and CDR2: SEHNR and FQNEAQ (reference sequence). The DNA of the CDR3 is TGTGCCAGCAGCCAGTCGGTTCCAGACAATGAGCAGTTCTTC. It is translated as CASSQSVPDNEQFF.

The rearrangement joins TRBV19 to TRBJ2-1, with TRBD2 as a possible D gene (5 bases). The CDR3 is 13 residues long. The V and J ends lost 7 bases and 6 bases respectively, with 13 bases between them. Germline CDR1 is LNHDA and CDR2 is SQIVND (reference sequence). As DNA, the CDR3 is TGTGCCAGTATTGAGGGAGTGAGCAATGAGCAGTTCTTC. Its translation is CASIEGVSNEQFF.

A few counts support this clonotype. This chain uses TRBV5-4 with TRBJ2-5, with D tentatively TRBD1 (5 bases). V was pared by 4 bases and J by 4 bases, with 14 bases between. The germline V gene has CDR1 SGHNT and CDR2 YYREEE (reference sequence). The CDR3 runs 14 residues. CDR3 in DNA: TGTGCCAGCAGCCAATCACAGGTGCGAGAGACCCAGTACTTC. This encodes CASSQSQVRETQYF. The variable domain in full, completed from reference TRBV5-4 and TRBJ2-5, reads ETGVTQSPTHLIKTRGQQVTLRCSSQSGHNTVSWYQQALGQGPQFIFQYYREEENGRGNFPPRFSGLQFPNYSSELNVNALELDDSALYLCASSQSQVRETQYFGPGTRLLVL.

This clonotype is labeled medium-sized. The rearrangement links TRBV27 to TRBJ1-5; D unclear. V lost 3 bases and J 5 bases, leaving 8 bases between the germline ends. The CDR3 totals 13 residues. Germline values: CDR1 MNHEY, CDR2 SMNVEV (reference sequence). CDR3 sequence: CASSFAGYQPQHF. CDR3 DNA sequence: TGTGCCAGCAGTTTTGCCGGGTATCAGCCCCAGCATTTT.

The chain joins TRBV20-1 to TRBJ1-2; D is undetermined. The CDR3 has 12 amino acids. The V and J ends lost 3 bases and 4 bases respectively, with 9 bases between them. Germline CDR1 reads DFQATT; CDR2 reads SNEGSKA (reference sequence). The CDR3 loop reads CSASPDVYGYTF. In DNA, the CDR3 is TGCAGTGCTAGCCCTGACGTCTATGGCTACACCTTC.

The chain combines TRBV10-1 with TRBJ1-2, with a weak D call TRBD1 (6 bases). The CDR3 consists of 13 residues. V lost 10 bases to trimming and J lost 6 bases, with 18 bases between them. Per the germline V gene, CDR1 is WNHNN and CDR2 is SYGVQD (reference sequence). CDR3 protein: CATIGGRSNGYTF. For the CDR3, the DNA is TGCGCCACCATAGGGGGGCGCTCTAATGGCTACACCTTC.

This clonotype was found a few times. The J gene is TRBJ2-6, the V gene TRBV6-5; D gene unclear. The germline V gene encodes CDR1 MNHEY and CDR2 SVGAGI. The CDR3 contains 16 residues. Deletions cut 0 bases from V and 2 bases from J, with 8 bases between. The CDR3 reads CASSYSQRAGANVLTF. CDR3 nucleotide sequence: TGTGCCAGCAGTTACTCGCAACGGGCTGGGGCCAACGTCCTGACTTTC.

The chain is built from TRBV9 and TRBJ2-5, with D tentatively TRBD2 (6 bases). This CDR3 spans 15 amino acids. Trimming stripped 0 bases from V and 2 bases from J, with 11 bases between. Germline lookup yields CDR1 SGDLS and CDR2 YYNGEE. The CDR3 DNA is TGTGCCAGCAGCGTAGGGGCGGGGAGGCAAGAGACCCAGTACTTC. It encodes CASSVGAGRQETQYF.

This clonotype was recorded a few times. The chain uses TRBV20-1 and TRBJ1-4; weak D call: TRBD1 (6 bases). The CDR3 has 15 residues. V was trimmed by 3 bases and J by 7 bases, leaving 18 bases between them. Germline CDR1 reads DFQATT; CDR2 reads SNEGSKA (reference sequence). In DNA form, the CDR3 reads TGCAGTGCTAGCCCCAACGGAGGACAGTTTGAAAAACTGTTTTTT. It specifies CSASPNGGQFEKLFF.

The rearrangement uses TRBV30 and TRBJ1-6, with no clear D. This CDR3 contains 14 residues. The V gene lost 0 bases and the J gene lost 7 bases, with 10 bases spanning the gap. Germline-derived CDR1 and CDR2 are GTSNPN and SVGIG (reference sequence). For the CDR3, the DNA is TGTGCCTGGAGTGTTACATTACTAAATTCACCCCTCCACTTT. Translated: CAWSVTLLNSPLHF.

This clonotype was detected only a few times. This chain uses TRBV7-2 with TRBJ1-6; TRBD1 aligns across 10 bases. Losses at the gene ends were 5 bases for V and 7 bases for J; bases not matched to a gene: 5. Germline V gives CDR1 SGHTA, CDR2 FQGNSA. This CDR3 has 15 amino acids. CDR3 region: CASSGTGQGNSPLHF. CDR3 bases: TGTGCCAGCAGCGGAACGGGACAGGGGAATTCACCCCTCCACTTT.

This chain uses TRBV27 with TRBJ1-1, with 8 bases fitting TRBD1. The CDR3 totals 13 residues. V gave up 6 bases and J gave up 8 bases; unmatched junction bases: 8. CDR1 and CDR2 (germline): MNHEY, SMNVEV (reference sequence). CDR3 nucleotides: TGTGCCAGCAGAAGTTCCGGGGACAGGGAAGCTTTCTTT. Its protein is CASRSSGDREAFF.

This clonotype appeared a few times. The chain links TRBV20-1 to TRBJ1-4; D possibly corresponds to TRBD1 (5 bases). The germline gives CDR1 DFQATT, CDR2 SNEGSKA (reference sequence). V was trimmed by 1 base and J by 7 bases, leaving 13 bases between them. The CDR3 consists of 14 residues. CDR3 in amino acids: CSARAPGLPEKLFF. CDR3 DNA: TGCAGTGCTAGAGCGCCAGGGTTACCTGAAAAACTGTTTTTT.

V gene TRBV30 combines with J gene TRBJ2-7; 7 positions match TRBD1. CDR3 size: 11 residues. Germline CDR1 and CDR2: GTSNPN and SVGIG (reference sequence). The trim removed 8 bases at V and 6 bases at J, leaving 7 bases unmatched. The CDR3 sequence is CAGKTGAEQYF. As DNA, the CDR3 is TGTGCCGGGAAAACAGGGGCCGAGCAGTACTTC.

The J gene is TRBJ1-5, the V gene TRBV19; D call uncertain. The CDR3 has 13 residues. The V gene lost 5 bases and the J gene lost 9 bases, with 14 bases spanning the gap. Germline V lookup: CDR1 LNHDA, CDR2 SQIVND (reference sequence). The CDR3 sequence: CASSRRILRPQHF. The CDR3 DNA reads as TGTGCCAGTAGTCGTCGAATCCTTCGGCCCCAGCATTTT.

The CDR3 sequence is CASAGTSLRNEQYF. CDR3 coding DNA: TGTGCCAGCGCCGGGACTAGTTTACGAAACGAGCAGTACTTC. The chain links TRBV6-1 to TRBJ2-7; TRBD2 matches at 8 bases. Per the germline V gene, CDR1 is MNHNS and CDR2 is SASEGT. With V trimmed by 8 bases and J by 5 bases, 11 bases remained unmatched. This CDR3 is 14 amino acids long.

This clonotype has just a few counts. The chain links TRBV12-3 or TRBV12-4 to TRBJ2-3; TRBD1 is a possible D gene (5 bases). CDR3 length equals 12 residues. V was shortened by 7 bases and J by 6 bases, with 11 bases between the two germline ends. CDR3 in amino acids: CASNQGRDTQYF. CDR3 sequence (DNA): TGTGCCAGCAACCAGGGTAGGGATACGCAGTATTTT.

This clonotype was counted a few times. The CDR3 sequence: CASSSGQGPDTQYF. CDR3 bases: TGTGCCAGCAGTTCGGGACAGGGTCCAGATACGCAGTATTTT. This chain connects TRBV6-5 to TRBJ2-3; 9 positions agree with TRBD1. CDR3 length: 14 amino acids. Germline CDR1 MNHEY, CDR2 SVGAGI. V shed 4 bases and J 4 bases; nucleotides not matched to a gene: 3.

This clonotype was seen a handful of times. The chain has TRBV7-9 and TRBJ1-1; 7 nucleotides agree with TRBD1. This CDR3 has 14 amino acids. V gave up 5 bases and J gave up 0 bases; unmatched junction bases: 3. Germline loops: CDR1 SEHNR, CDR2 FQNEAQ (reference sequence). The CDR3 loop reads CASSLQGVNTEAFF. CDR3 DNA sequence: TGTGCCAGCAGCCTTCAGGGGGTGAACACTGAAGCTTTCTTT.

Worth noting for this clonotype: A junction boundary mismatches the germline segment, possibly from a read error. The rearrangement joins TRBV20-1 to TRBJ2-7, with D perhaps TRBD2 (5 bases). The CDR3 has 12 residues. Germline CDR1 DFQATT, CDR2 SNEGSKA (reference sequence). The CDR3 DNA is TGCAGTGCTAGCCCCACGTCGGGAAACGGGGACTTC. This codes for CSASPTSGNGDF.

The rearrangement uses TRBV12-3 or TRBV12-4 and TRBJ2-2; 9 bases align to TRBD2. The length of the CDR3 is 15 residues. After removal of 6 bases from V and 7 bases from J, the junction contained 9 bases not matched to a gene. The CDR3 nucleotides read TGTGCCAGCAGACCGGGACTAGCTGACAGCGGGGAGCTGTTTTTT. Its protein is CASRPGLADSGELFF.

This clonotype was recorded a few times. This chain uses TRBV6-1 with TRBJ1-3, with no clear D. The CDR3 is made up of 14 amino acids. Trimming removed 2 bases from V and 0 bases from J, with 5 bases in between. Germline V gene data show CDR1 as MNHNS and CDR2 as SASEGT. CDR3 amino acids: CASSEWVSGNTIYF. As DNA, the CDR3 is TGTGCCAGCAGTGAATGGGTCTCTGGAAACACCATATATTTT.